Each of the 5 T cell receptor beta chains below was sequenced from the same sample in a study of control samples from healthy donors and cancer patients. Assay used: immunoSEQ multiplex PCR; TCRdb lists only in-frame clones, some missing. The table records approximately 100,000 clones, about 89% of them present only once. Material for sequencing was blood. Source of these receptors: a man aged 30 to 45 in good health.

A note on this clone: The sample has other DNA sequences that encode this CDR3 too. The chain links TRBV6-1 to TRBJ2-7, with TRBD1 as a possible D gene (5 bases). Trimming pared 3 bases from V and 2 bases from J, leaving 8 bases between. This CDR3 has 13 residues. Germline V lookup: CDR1 MNHNS, CDR2 SASEGT. The CDR3 spells CASSDDSPYEQYF. The CDR3 bases are TGTGCCAGCAGTGACGACAGCCCCTACGAGCAGTACTTC.

V is TRBV29-1 and J is TRBJ2-5; the D gene is possibly TRBD1 (5 bases). Germline CDR1 is SQVTM and CDR2 is ANQGSEA. This CDR3 has 12 residues. V lost 6 bases and J 4 bases, leaving 12 bases between the germline ends. CDR3 sequence: CSVKGVGETQYF. The CDR3, as DNA: TGCAGCGTAAAAGGGGTGGGAGAGACCCAGTACTTC.

The rearrangement joins TRBV6-5 to TRBJ2-5; the D is unclear. CDR1 is MNHEY, CDR2 SVGAGI, per germline. V lost 2 bases and J lost 1, with 8 bases in between. The length of the CDR3 is 14 residues. The CDR3 DNA follows: TGTGCCAGCAGTTACCGCACAGCCCAAGAGACCCAGTACTTC. Its protein is CASSYRTAQETQYF.

V gene TRBV7-6 combines with J gene TRBJ1-4, with D possibly being TRBD1 (5 bases). Trimming pared 5 bases from V and 7 bases from J, leaving 17 bases between. The V gene's germline CDR1 is SGHVS and CDR2 FNYEAQ. The CDR3 is 15 residues long. CDR3 coding DNA: TGTGCCAGCAGCCCCTTCGGGGGGATTGGTGAAAAACTGTTTTTT. This codes for CASSPFGGIGEKLFF.

The chain couples TRBV4-1 to TRBJ2-5; TRBD2 matches at 8 bases. Germline V CDR1 and CDR2: MGHRA, YSYEKL. The CDR3 has 16 residues. Trimming took 4 bases from V and 4 from J; bases not matched to a gene: 11. This CDR3 reads CASSPIREGHRETQYF. For the CDR3, the DNA is TGCGCCAGCAGCCCTATCCGGGAGGGCCACAGAGAGACCCAGTACTTC.